The 18 T cell receptor beta chains reported below all come from one sample, sequenced in a study of T cell responses to AZD1222 COVID-19 vaccine (dated by TCRdb to the early 2020s). The receptor library was made with the immunoSEQ multiplex PCR assay. The table comes from immuneACCESS by way of TCRdb, which keeps in-frame sequences with V and J called. Part of the clones is missing from these tables; in studies checked, under half for an unresolved V gene and the rest for unknown reasons. The sample data list tens of thousands of clones, and roughly 90% of these were observed just once. The biggest ten clones account for roughly 4.5% of the sample. Explained via the paper, the time point label denotes: baseline before first vaccination. The treatment or condition label corresponds to: meningococcal conjugate vaccine given as trial control. Sequencing was performed on peripheral blood, taken on day 0 of MenACWY control vaccination. The origin of the receptors is an adult in good health.

This chain joins TRBV6-2 or TRBV6-3 and TRBJ1-1; a weak D match, TRBD1 (5 bases). Trimming stripped 8 bases from V and 6 bases from J, with 19 bases between. The CDR3 has 14 amino acids. Germline CDR1 and CDR2: MNHEY and SVGEGT. The CDR3 protein is CASGPQGLLPEAFF. CDR3 sequence (DNA): TGTGCCAGCGGCCCTCAGGGACTCCTGCCTGAAGCTTTCTTT.

V is TRBV6-2 or TRBV6-3 and J is TRBJ1-5; D might be TRBD1 (5 bases). This CDR3 is 18 amino acids long. Germline V gene lookup returns CDR1 MNHEY and CDR2 SVGEGT. V was trimmed by 2 bases and J by 0 bases, leaving 17 bases between them. The CDR3 region has the DNA TGTGCCAGCAGTTACCGACCGGAAGACAGAAATAGCAATCAGCCCCAGCATTTT. The encoded protein is CASSYRPEDRNSNQPQHF.

This chain links TRBV18 with TRBJ1-1; D call uncertain. The CDR3 totals 15 residues. Germline V CDR1 and CDR2: KGHSH, LQKENI. V dropped 4 bases and J dropped 0 bases, with 12 bases sitting between them. Here the CDR3 reads CASSLALLMNTEAFF. In nucleotides, the CDR3 is TGTGCCAGCTCACTGGCATTGTTAATGAACACTGAAGCTTTCTTT.

This chain uses TRBV5-6 with TRBJ1-5; no firm D call. The CDR3 spans 16 residues. Trimming cost V 4 bases and J 4 bases, with 18 bases left between them. The germline V gene encodes CDR1 SGHDT and CDR2 YYEEEE. The CDR3 region has the DNA TGTGCCAGCAGCAGTTCGGTCGGTTACAGAAATCAGCCCCAGCATTTT. Its translation is CASSSSVGYRNQPQHF.

V usage is TRBV4-3 and J usage is TRBJ2-1, with 7 bases fitting TRBD2. Germline V gene sequence: CDR1 LGHNA, CDR2 YSLEER. The CDR3 is 14 residues long. With 2 bases clipped from V and 9 bases from J, the junction kept 7 bases outside the gene matches. The CDR3 region is CASSQREGGVEQFF. The CDR3 DNA reads as TGCGCCAGCAGCCAAAGGGAGGGAGGGGTTGAGCAGTTCTTC.

This clone was detected only a few times. V and J are TRBV6-4 and TRBJ1-5; 8 bases are a match to TRBD1. V dropped 8 bases and J dropped 0; count of bases not matched to a gene: 6. CDR1 and CDR2 (germline): MRHNA, SNTAGT. This CDR3 is built from 15 residues. The CDR3 here is CASASTGGSNQPQHF. Here the CDR3 DNA reads TGTGCCAGCGCCTCAACAGGGGGTAGCAATCAGCCCCAGCATTTT.

V is TRBV19 and J is TRBJ2-1; D is unresolved. The CDR3 sequence is 14 residues long. Looked up from germline, CDR1 is LNHDA and CDR2 is SQIVND (reference sequence). V lost 7 bases and J 4 bases, leaving 14 bases between the germline ends. This chain's CDR3 is CASTDREWYNEQFF. The DNA of the CDR3 is TGTGCCAGTACAGACCGAGAATGGTACAATGAGCAGTTCTTC.

The chain recombines TRBV19 with TRBJ1-5; TRBD1 is a possible D gene (6 bases). The CDR3 spans 14 residues. Germline CDR1 and CDR2: LNHDA and SQIVND (reference sequence). With 3 bases removed from V and 4 bases from J, the gap between germline ends came to 10 bases. CDR3 sequence: CASSIYRENQPQHF. The DNA for the CDR3 is TGTGCCAGTAGTATTTACAGGGAGAATCAGCCCCAGCATTTT. The complete variable domain, with remaining parts taken from reference TRBV19 and TRBJ1-5, reads DGGITQSPKYLFRKEGQNVTLSCEQNLNHDAMYWYRQDPGQGLRLIYYSQIVNDFQKGDIAEGYSVSREKKESFPLTVTSAQKNPTAFYLCASSIYRENQPQHFGDGTRLSIL.

The chain joins TRBV28 to TRBJ1-5; D perhaps matches TRBD1 (6 bases). Germline V gives CDR1 MDHEN, CDR2 SYDVKM. Trimming took off 8 bases at V and 5 bases at J, with 22 bases between the two ends. This CDR3 comprises 16 residues. CDR3 protein: CASQDSRSFNDQPQHF. Here the CDR3 DNA reads TGTGCCAGCCAGGACAGTAGGTCCTTTAATGATCAGCCCCAGCATTTT.

This clone was found a few times. The chain uses TRBV28 and TRBJ2-7, with D tentatively TRBD1 or TRBD2 (7 bases each). This CDR3 is 15 amino acids long. Looked up from germline, CDR1 is MDHEN and CDR2 is SYDVKM. The germline V and J ends were trimmed by 5 bases and 4 bases, with 18 bases remaining between them. This chain's CDR3 is CASSTQGGARYEQYF. The CDR3 nucleotides are TGTGCCAGCAGTACCCAGGGGGGGGCGCGGTACGAGCAGTACTTC.

The chain links TRBV29-1 to TRBJ1-1, with TRBD1 as a possible D gene (6 bases). Germline lookup yields CDR1 SQVTM and CDR2 ANQGSEA. V dropped 6 bases and J dropped 6 bases, with 14 bases sitting between them. The CDR3 is 12 residues long. The CDR3 loop is CSVGTPGAEAFF. CDR3 sequence (DNA): TGCAGCGTCGGGACACCGGGAGCTGAAGCTTTCTTT.

This clone was picked up one time. This chain joins TRBV5-1 and TRBJ2-7; TRBD1 might be the D (6 bases). There are 13 residues in the CDR3. V dropped 6 bases and J dropped 2 bases, with 12 bases sitting between them. Germline assignment: CDR1 SGHRS and CDR2 YFSETQ. This CDR3 reads CASTWDTAYEQYF. CDR3 bases: TGCGCCAGCACCTGGGACACGGCCTACGAGCAGTACTTC.

About this clone: The same CDR3 can be traced to other DNA sequences in this sample. The V and J genes are TRBV18 and TRBJ1-2; no reliable D call. Trimming shortened V by 0 bases and J by 4 bases, and 12 bases separated the two germline ends. CDR1 and CDR2 (germline): KGHSH, LQKENI. This CDR3 spans 15 amino acids. CDR3 DNA sequence: TGTGCCAGCTCACCACCTGACGGGCTGATCTATGGCTACACCTTC. This codes for CASSPPDGLIYGYTF.

The chain recombines TRBV4-3 with TRBJ1-6; TRBD1 matches at 8 bases. Germline trimming cut 4 bases from V and 14 bases from J; bases unmatched to any gene: 13. Germline V gene data show CDR1 as LGHNA and CDR2 as YSLEER. The CDR3 covers 15 residues. CDR3 loop: CASSRKTGDVGALHF. For the CDR3, the DNA is TGCGCCAGCAGCCGAAAGACAGGGGATGTCGGGGCCCTCCACTTT.

This clone has just one count. The chain has TRBV28 and TRBJ2-1; D is possibly TRBD2 (6 bases). The CDR3 is made up of 17 amino acids. Germline V gene data show CDR1 as MDHEN and CDR2 as SYDVKM. The germline V and J ends were trimmed by 1 base and 6 bases, with 19 bases remaining between them. This CDR3 reads CASSLFEAGTGSNEQFF. CDR3 sequence (DNA): TGTGCCAGCAGTTTATTCGAGGCGGGGACCGGCAGCAATGAGCAGTTCTTC.

V is TRBV18 and J is TRBJ1-2; 7 bases map to TRBD1. In germline, CDR1 is KGHSH, CDR2 LQKENI. Losses at the gene ends were 3 bases for V and 2 bases for J; bases not matched to a gene: 6. The CDR3 spans 15 residues. As DNA, the CDR3 is TGTGCCAGCTCACCCGCGGGACAGCAAAACTATGGCTACACCTTC. This sequence encodes CASSPAGQQNYGYTF.

This rearrangement joins TRBV19 to TRBJ2-7, with TRBD2 matching 12 bases. Germline CDR1 is LNHDA and CDR2 is SQIVND (reference sequence). This CDR3 comprises 17 residues. J was trimmed by 2 bases and V by 4 bases; bases with no gene match: 9. The DNA for the CDR3 is TGTGCCAGTAGTACCATTCTACTAGCGGGAGGCCCCTACGAGCAGTACTTC. This gives the protein CASSTILLAGGPYEQYF.

This clone was seen once. The rearrangement links TRBV5-8 to TRBJ2-3, with 7 bases that match TRBD2. The CDR3 covers 17 residues. Germline V lookup: CDR1 SGHTS, CDR2 YDEGEE. The junction had 11 bases not matched to a gene; V was cut back by 0 bases and J by 4 bases. The CDR3 spells CASSLVGGERSPDTQYF. The CDR3 nucleotides read TGTGCCAGCAGCTTGGTTGGGGGGGAGAGATCCCCAGATACGCAGTATTTT. Full variable domain (outside the CDR3, taken from reference TRBV5-8 and TRBJ2-3): EAGVTQSPTHLIKTRGQQATLRCSPISGHTSVYWYQQALGLGLQFLLWYDEGEERNRGNFPPRFSGRQFPNYSSELNVNALELEDSALYLCASSLVGGERSPDTQYFGPGTRLTVL.